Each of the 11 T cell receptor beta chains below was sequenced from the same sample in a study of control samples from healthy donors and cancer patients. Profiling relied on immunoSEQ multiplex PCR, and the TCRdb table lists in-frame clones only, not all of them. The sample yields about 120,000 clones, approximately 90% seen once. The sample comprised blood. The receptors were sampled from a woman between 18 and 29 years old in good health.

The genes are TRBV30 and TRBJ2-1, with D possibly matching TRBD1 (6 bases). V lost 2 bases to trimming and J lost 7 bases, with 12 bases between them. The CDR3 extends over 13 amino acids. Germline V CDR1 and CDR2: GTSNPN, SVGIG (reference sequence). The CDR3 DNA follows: TGTGCCTGGAGTCCTACAGGGAATAATGAGCAGTTCTTC. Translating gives CAWSPTGNNEQFF.

CDR3 region: CASSVGYSTDTQYF. In DNA form, the CDR3 reads TGTGCCAGCAGCGTGGGGTATAGCACAGATACGCAGTATTTT. V and J are TRBV7-9 and TRBJ2-3; no clear D. The CDR3 length is 14 residues. The germline V and J ends were trimmed by 5 bases and 0 bases, with 9 bases remaining between them. From germline, CDR1 is SEHNR and CDR2 FQNEAQ (reference sequence).

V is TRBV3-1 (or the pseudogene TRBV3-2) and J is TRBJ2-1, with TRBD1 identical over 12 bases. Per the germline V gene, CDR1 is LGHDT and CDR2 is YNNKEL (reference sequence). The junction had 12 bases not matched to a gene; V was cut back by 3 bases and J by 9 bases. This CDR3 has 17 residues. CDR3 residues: CASSQADRDRGHSEQFF. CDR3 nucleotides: TGTGCCAGCAGCCAGGCAGACCGGGACAGGGGGCATAGTGAGCAGTTCTTC.

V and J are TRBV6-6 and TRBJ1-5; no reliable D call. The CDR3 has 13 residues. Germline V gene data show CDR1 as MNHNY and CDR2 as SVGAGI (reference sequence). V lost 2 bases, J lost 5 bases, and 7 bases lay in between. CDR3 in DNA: TGTGCCAGCAGTTACGGGAGCGATCAGCCCCAGCATTTT. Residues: CASSYGSDQPQHF.

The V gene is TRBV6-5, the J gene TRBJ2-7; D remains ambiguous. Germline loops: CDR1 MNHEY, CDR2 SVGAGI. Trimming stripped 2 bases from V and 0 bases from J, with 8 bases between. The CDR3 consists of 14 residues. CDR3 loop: CASSYREASYEQYF. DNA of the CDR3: TGTGCCAGCAGTTACAGGGAAGCCTCCTACGAGCAGTACTTC.

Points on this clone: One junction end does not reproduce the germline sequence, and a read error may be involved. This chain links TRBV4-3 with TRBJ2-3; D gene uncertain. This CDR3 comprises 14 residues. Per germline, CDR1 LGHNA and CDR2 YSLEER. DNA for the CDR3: TGCGCCAGCAGCAAAGAAGCGCTTGGAGATACGCAGTATTTT. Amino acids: CASSKEALGDTQYF.

CDR3 DNA: TGTGCCAGCAGTCCACAAATCTCTGGAAACACCATATATTTT. This translates into CASSPQISGNTIYF. The chain couples TRBV7-9 to TRBJ1-3, with D uncertain. The length of the CDR3 is 14 residues. V was clipped by 6 bases and J by 0 bases, with 9 bases between them. CDR1 and CDR2 from the germline V gene are SEHNR and FQNEAQ (reference sequence). Complete variable domain (other parts from reference TRBV7-9 and TRBJ1-3): DTGVSQNPRHKITKRGQNVTFRCDPISEHNRLYWYRQTLGQGPEFLTYFQNEAQLEKSRLLSDRFSAERPKGSFSTLEIQRTEQGDSAMYLCASSPQISGNTIYFGEGSWLTVV.

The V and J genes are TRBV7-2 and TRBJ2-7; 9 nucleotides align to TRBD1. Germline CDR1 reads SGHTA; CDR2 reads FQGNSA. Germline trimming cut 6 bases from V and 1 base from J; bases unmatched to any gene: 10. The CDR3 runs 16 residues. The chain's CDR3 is CASRETGTGLSYEQYF. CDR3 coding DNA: TGTGCCAGCAGAGAGACCGGGACAGGGCTTTCCTACGAGCAGTACTTC.

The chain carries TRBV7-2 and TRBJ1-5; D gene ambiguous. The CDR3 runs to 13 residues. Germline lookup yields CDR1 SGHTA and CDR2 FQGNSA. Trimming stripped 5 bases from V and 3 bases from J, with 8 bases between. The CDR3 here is CASSVTFNQPQHF. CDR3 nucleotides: TGTGCCAGCAGCGTAACATTCAATCAGCCCCAGCATTTT. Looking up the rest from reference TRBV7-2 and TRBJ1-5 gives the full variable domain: GAGVSQSPSNKVTEKGKDVELRCDPISGHTALYWYRQSLGQGLEFLIYFQGNSAPDKSGLPSDRFSAERTGGSVSTLTIQRTQQEDSAVYLCASSVTFNQPQHFGDGTRLSIL.

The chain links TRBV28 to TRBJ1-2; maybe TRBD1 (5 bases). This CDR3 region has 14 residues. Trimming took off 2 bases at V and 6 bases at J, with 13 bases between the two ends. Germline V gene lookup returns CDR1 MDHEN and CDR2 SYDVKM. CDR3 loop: CASSLPQDTDGYTF. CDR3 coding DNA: TGTGCCAGCAGTTTACCTCAGGACACAGATGGCTACACCTTC.

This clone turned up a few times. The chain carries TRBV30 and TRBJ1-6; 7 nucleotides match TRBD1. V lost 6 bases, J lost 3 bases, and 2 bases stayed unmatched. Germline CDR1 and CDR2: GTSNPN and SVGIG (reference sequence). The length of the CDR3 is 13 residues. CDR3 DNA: TGTGCCTGCCGGGACAGCTATAATTCACCCCTCCACTTT. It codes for CACRDSYNSPLHF. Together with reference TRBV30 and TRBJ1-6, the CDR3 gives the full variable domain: SQTIHQWPATLVQPVGSPLSLECTVEGTSNPNLYWYRQAAGRGLQLLFYSVGIGQISSEVPQNLSASRPQDRQFILSSKKLLLSDSGFYLCACRDSYNSPLHFGNGTRLTVT.